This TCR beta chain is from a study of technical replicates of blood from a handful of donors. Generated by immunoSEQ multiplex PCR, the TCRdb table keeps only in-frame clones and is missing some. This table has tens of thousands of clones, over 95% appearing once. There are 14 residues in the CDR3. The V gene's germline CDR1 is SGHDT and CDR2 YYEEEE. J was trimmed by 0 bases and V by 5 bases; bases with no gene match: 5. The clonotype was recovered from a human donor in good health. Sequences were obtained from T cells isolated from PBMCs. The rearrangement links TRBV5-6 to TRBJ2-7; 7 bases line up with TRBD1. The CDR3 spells CASSWDRRSYEQYF. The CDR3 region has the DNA TGTGCCAGCAGTTGGGACAGACGCTCCTACGAGCAGTACTTC.